The clone carrying this TCR beta chain was counted a few times. Sequencing was performed with immunoSEQ multiplex PCR; in TCRdb, only in-frame clones are kept and a portion is missing. The sample lists 25,000 to 30,000 clones; approximately 79% were seen once. The data originate from a study of T cells in narcolepsy. The specimen was memory (CD45RA-) CD4+ T cells from blood. The TCR sequence derives from a human donor in good health.

The CDR3 protein is CASSSYNEQFF. The DNA of the CDR3 is TGTGCCAGCAGCTCCTACAATGAGCAGTTCTTC. V and J are TRBV5-8 and TRBJ2-1; D call uncertain. The CDR3 totals 11 residues. The V and J ends lost 3 bases and 2 bases respectively, with 0 bases between them. Germline CDR1 reads SGHTS; CDR2 reads YDEGEE.